These 28 T cell receptor beta chains were all obtained from the same sample, sequenced in a study of blood T cell repertoires in COVID-19. Profiling relied on immunoSEQ multiplex PCR, and the TCRdb table lists in-frame clones only, not all of them. In the table there are 65,000 or so clones, 72% of which are singletons. The specimen sequenced was PBMCs or T cells enriched from blood (not recorded which). The receptors were sampled from an older woman who had been exposed to COVID-19.

V and J are TRBV2 and TRBJ1-6, with TRBD1 as a possible D gene (6 bases). The CDR3 extends over 15 amino acids. V lost 7 bases and J lost 5, with 15 bases in between. Looked up from germline, CDR1 is SNHLY and CDR2 is FYNNEI. The CDR3 spells CASKTGIFDNSPLHF. As DNA, the CDR3 is TGTGCCAGCAAAACAGGGATCTTTGATAATTCACCCCTCCACTTT.

This clone was observed many times. The rearrangement links TRBV24-1 to TRBJ2-3; 11 bases are shared with TRBD2. The V gene end was trimmed by 4 bases and the J gene end by 2 bases; junction bases not matched to a gene: 4. The CDR3 spans 16 residues. Germline values: CDR1 KGHDR, CDR2 SFDVKD. CDR3 in amino acids: CATSDPSGGNTDTQYF. The CDR3 coding sequence is TGTGCCACCAGTGACCCTAGCGGGGGGAACACAGATACGCAGTATTTT.

This clone was detected only once. J is TRBJ2-7 and V is TRBV7-9; 7 bases agree with TRBD2. Germline CDR1 is SEHNR and CDR2 is FQNEAQ (reference sequence). The ends lost 5 bases at V and 4 bases at J; junction bases unmatched: 8. The CDR3 length is 14 residues. Here the CDR3 DNA reads TGTGCCAGCAGCCGACCGGGGGGTTATTACGAGCAGTACTTC. Its translation: CASSRPGGYYEQYF.

This clone was detected many times. The CDR3 DNA reads as TGTGCCAGCAGCCCCGAGCGGGAGGCGCGCAATGAGCAGTTCTTC. It is translated as CASSPEREARNEQFF. The chain employs TRBV7-2 and TRBJ2-1, with 9 bases lining up with TRBD2. The CDR3 length is 15 residues. J lost 6 bases, V lost 5 bases, and 8 bases had no gene match. CDR1 and CDR2 (germline): SGHTA, FQGNSA.

This rearrangement joins TRBV19 to TRBJ1-3; no clear D. This CDR3 contains 14 residues. Trimming removed 7 bases at V and 6 bases at J, with 16 bases between. CDR1 is LNHDA and CDR2 is SQIVND in the germline V gene (reference sequence). The DNA for the CDR3 is TGTGCCAGTAAACAAGACGGGGTACCAAACACCATATATTTT. This encodes CASKQDGVPNTIYF.

This clone was detected only a few times. CDR3 in amino acids: CASSERSGTIYF. CDR3 DNA: TGTGCCAGCAGCGAGAGATCGGGCACCATATATTTT. The V gene is TRBV28, the J gene TRBJ1-3; D gene ambiguous. This CDR3 is built from 12 residues. V lost 6 bases to trimming and J lost 9 bases, with 12 bases between them. The V gene's germline CDR1 is MDHEN and CDR2 SYDVKM.

The rearrangement joins TRBV10-1 to TRBJ2-1; the match to TRBD1 covers 10 bases. Germline assignment: CDR1 WNHNN and CDR2 SYGVQD (reference sequence). This CDR3 region has 16 residues. V shed 3 bases, J shed 7 bases, and the junction held 9 bases outside the gene matches. CDR3 in amino acids: CASSDPAGQGTNEQFF. The CDR3 nucleotides are TGCGCCAGCAGTGACCCCGCGGGACAGGGGACGAATGAGCAGTTCTTC.

The chain joins TRBV19 to TRBJ2-7; TRBD2 aligns across 8 bases. This CDR3 is 13 amino acids long. CDR1 is LNHDA and CDR2 is SQIVND in the germline V gene (reference sequence). The trim removed 3 bases at V and 5 bases at J, leaving 3 bases unmatched. The CDR3 coding sequence is TGTGCCAGTAGTATCGCGGGGGGCGACGAGCAGTACTTC. It encodes CASSIAGGDEQYF. The whole variable domain, filled in from reference TRBV19 and TRBJ2-7, reads DGGITQSPKYLFRKEGQNVTLSCEQNLNHDAMYWYRQDPGQGLRLIYYSQIVNDFQKGDIAEGYSVSREKKESFPLTVTSAQKNPTAFYLCASSIAGGDEQYFGPGTRLTVT.

V and J are TRBV5-1 and TRBJ1-6; no definite D call. The CDR3 contains 15 residues. Between the trimmed V and J ends, which lost 4 bases and 9 bases, there was a span of 17 bases. Germline V CDR1 and CDR2: SGHRS, YFSETQ. The CDR3 is CASSPVDGEASPLHF. CDR3 in DNA: TGCGCCAGCAGCCCGGTTGACGGGGAGGCTTCACCCCTCCACTTT.

The chain's CDR3 is CATSDSDPPRAGELFF. The CDR3 bases are TGTGCCACCAGTGATTCAGATCCCCCGCGGGCCGGGGAGCTGTTTTTT. The chain recombines TRBV24-1 with TRBJ2-2; D is perhaps TRBD2 (5 bases). Per the germline V gene, CDR1 is KGHDR and CDR2 is SFDVKD. This CDR3 spans 16 amino acids. Deletions cut 2 bases from V and 6 bases from J, with 15 bases between.

V and J are TRBV15 and TRBJ2-7; 8 nucleotides line up with TRBD2. The CDR3 totals 16 residues. V lost 1 base and J lost 5; bases outside the gene matches: 10. Germline lookup yields CDR1 LNHNV and CDR2 YYDKDF (reference sequence). The CDR3 DNA reads TGTGCCACCAGCAGAGCCTTCGGAGCGGGGGAGGACGAGCAGTACTTC. Translating gives CATSRAFGAGEDEQYF. Drawing the rest from reference TRBV15 and TRBJ2-7, the complete variable domain is DAMVIQNPRYQVTQFGKPVTLSCSQTLNHNVMYWYQQKSSQAPKLLFHYYDKDFNNEADTPDNFQSRRPNTSFCFLDIRSPGLGDTAMYLCATSRAFGAGEDEQYFGPGTRLTVT.

The chain employs TRBV14 and TRBJ2-7, with TRBD2 as a possible D gene (5 bases). This CDR3 region has 15 residues. Germline CDR1 SGHDN, CDR2 FVKESK. Trimming removed 0 bases at V and 5 bases at J, with 14 bases between. The CDR3 here is CASSQDEGRLNEQYF. The CDR3 DNA sequence: TGTGCCAGCAGCCAAGATGAGGGCAGGCTGAACGAGCAGTACTTC.

The chain carries TRBV2 and TRBJ2-1; TRBD2 aligns across 11 bases. After removal of 4 bases from V and 8 bases from J, the junction contained 7 bases not matched to a gene. Germline-derived CDR1 and CDR2 are SNHLY and FYNNEI. The CDR3 contains 15 residues. CDR3 in amino acids: CASSAGTSGTHEQFF. The CDR3 DNA reads TGTGCCAGCAGTGCCGGGACTAGCGGCACACATGAGCAGTTCTTC. The variable domain in full, with the rest retrieved from reference TRBV2 and TRBJ2-1, is EPEVTQTPSHQVTQMGQEVILRCVPISNHLYFYWYRQILGQKVEFLVSFYNNEISEKSEIFDDQFSVERPDGSNFTLKIRSTKLEDSAMYFCASSAGTSGTHEQFFGPGTRLTVL.

This chain joins TRBV25-1 and TRBJ1-3, with D unresolved. The CDR3 is made up of 15 amino acids. Per the germline V gene, CDR1 is MGHDK and CDR2 is SYGVNS. V gave up 4 bases and J gave up 0 bases, with 10 bases separating them. CDR3 region: CASSGAGGSGNTIYF. The CDR3 nucleotides read TGTGCCAGCAGTGGGGCGGGTGGCTCTGGAAACACCATATATTTT.

The rearrangement links TRBV24-1 to TRBJ2-2; TRBD2 is a possible D gene (6 bases). This CDR3 is 16 amino acids long. Germline loops: CDR1 KGHDR, CDR2 SFDVKD. The V gene lost 0 bases and the J gene lost 1 base, with 8 bases spanning the gap. Here the CDR3 DNA reads TGTGCCACCAGTGATTTGGGGACTCAGAACACCGGGGAGCTGTTTTTT. Its translation is CATSDLGTQNTGELFF.

The chain uses TRBV9 and TRBJ2-5, with TRBD2 matching over 14 bases. The CDR3 consists of 17 residues. The junction had 4 bases not matched to a gene; V was cut back by 0 bases and J by 3 bases. Germline V lookup: CDR1 SGDLS, CDR2 YYNGEE. The CDR3 sequence is CASSVAGGLAGEETQYF. The CDR3 DNA is TGTGCCAGCAGCGTAGCAGGGGGACTAGCGGGGGAAGAGACCCAGTACTTC. The variable domain in full, with the rest retrieved from reference TRBV9 and TRBJ2-5, is DSGVTQTPKHLITATGQRVTLRCSPRSGDLSVYWYQQSLDQGLQFLIQYYNGEERAKGNILERFSAQQFPDLHSELNLSSLELGDSALYFCASSVAGGLAGEETQYFGPGTRLLVL.

V is TRBV5-1 and J is TRBJ1-2, with 8 nucleotides matching TRBD1. The CDR3 has 14 amino acids. Germline CDR1 SGHRS, CDR2 YFSETQ. The V gene end was trimmed by 4 bases and the J gene end by 4 bases; junction bases not matched to a gene: 6. The CDR3 nucleotides read TGCGCCAGCAGCGATCAGGGGGCCGCCTATGGCTACACCTTC. Translation: CASSDQGAAYGYTF.

This sequence joins TRBV28 and TRBJ2-7; unclear D gene. Trimming left V 1 base short and J 1 base short, with 2 bases between. Per the germline V gene, CDR1 is MDHEN and CDR2 is SYDVKM. The CDR3 has 12 amino acids. The CDR3 region is CASSLSSYEQYF. CDR3 coding DNA: TGTGCCAGCAGTTTATCGTCCTACGAGCAGTACTTC. The full variable domain, completed using reference TRBV28 and TRBJ2-7, is DVKVTQSSRYLVKRTGEKVFLECVQDMDHENMFWYRQDPGLGLRLIYFSYDVKMKEKGDIPEGYSVSREKKERFSLILESASTNQTSMYLCASSLSSYEQYFGPGTRLTVT.

The CDR3 DNA reads TGCGCCAGCAGCACCAGACAGGGCGGTTCACCCCTCCACTTT. It is translated as CASSTRQGGSPLHF. V usage is TRBV4-1 and J usage is TRBJ1-6; TRBD1 agrees at 7 bases. The V and J ends lost 5 bases and 9 bases, in that order; junction bases with no gene match: 7. This CDR3 contains 14 residues. Germline V gene sequence: CDR1 MGHRA, CDR2 YSYEKL.

With respect to this clone: The sample contains more than one DNA sequence encoding this CDR3. The V call is TRBV4-3, the J call TRBJ2-3; 9 bases map to TRBD2. CDR1 is LGHNA and CDR2 is YSLEER in the germline V gene. The V and J ends lost 4 bases and 3 bases, in that order; junction bases with no gene match: 5. The CDR3 has 15 amino acids. DNA for the CDR3: TGCGCCAGCAGCCCGACTAGCGGTTCAACAGATACGCAGTATTTT. This translates into CASSPTSGSTDTQYF.

The CDR3 nucleotides are TGTGCCAGCAGCTTTATAGGGGGTTTCGGGAGGGTCGCTGATACGCAGTATTTT. Amino acids: CASSFIGGFGRVADTQYF. The rearrangement joins TRBV11-2 to TRBJ2-3, with 8 nucleotides matching TRBD2. J gave up 6 bases and V 3 bases, and 17 bases lay outside the gene matches. Germline-derived CDR1 and CDR2 are SGHAT and FQNNGV. CDR3 size: 18 residues. Drawing the rest from reference TRBV11-2 and TRBJ2-3, the complete variable domain is EAGVAQSPRYKIIEKRQSVAFWCNPISGHATLYWYQQILGQGPKLLIQFQNNGVVDDSQLPKDRFSAERLKGVDSTLKIQPAKLEDSAVYLCASSFIGGFGRVADTQYFGPGTRLTVL.

V gene TRBV15 combines with J gene TRBJ1-6; a weak D match, TRBD1 (5 bases). V was cut by 0 bases and J by 8 bases, with 8 bases left in between. Germline CDR1 reads LNHNV; CDR2 reads YYDKDF (reference sequence). The CDR3 loop spans 14 amino acids. The CDR3 DNA reads TGTGCCACCAGCAGAGATCCCAGGGATTCACCCCTCCACTTT. This encodes CATSRDPRDSPLHF.

The gene calls are TRBV19 and TRBJ2-1; no clear D. The CDR3 extends over 15 amino acids. The germline V gene encodes CDR1 LNHDA and CDR2 SQIVND (reference sequence). Trimming removed 6 bases at V and 0 bases at J, with 12 bases between. CDR3 DNA: TGTGCCAGTAGCCCCGACCGGAGCTCCTACAATGAGCAGTTCTTC. Its translation: CASSPDRSSYNEQFF.

The chain joins TRBV7-9 to TRBJ2-7, with 8 bases fitting TRBD2. The V gene's germline CDR1 is SEHNR and CDR2 FQNEAQ (reference sequence). CDR3 length: 13 amino acids. Trimming cost V 4 bases and J 3 bases; bases outside gene matches: 2. The CDR3 sequence is CASSSGGVYEQYF. CDR3 nucleotide sequence: TGTGCCAGCAGCTCCGGGGGGGTCTACGAGCAGTACTTC.

The J gene is TRBJ2-5, the V gene TRBV28; 7 bases fit TRBD1. This CDR3 spans 12 amino acids. The germline CDR1 and CDR2 sequences are MDHEN and SYDVKM. J gave up 5 bases and V 6 bases, and 3 bases lay outside the gene matches. In DNA, the CDR3 is TGTGCCAGCAGCCCGGGACAGGAGACCCAGTACTTC. Protein product: CASSPGQETQYF.

This chain links TRBV4-2 with TRBJ2-2, with a possible D match to TRBD2 (6 bases). The CDR3 is made up of 14 amino acids. Deletions cut 4 bases from V and 1 base from J, with 7 bases between. Germline CDR1 reads LGHNA; CDR2 reads YNFKEQ. CDR3 amino acids: CASSLGGNTGELFF. CDR3 nucleotide sequence: TGTGCCAGCAGCCTGGGGGGGAACACCGGGGAGCTGTTTTTT.

As for this clone: This sequence may be a read error, since a much larger clone differs from it by one base. CDR3 sequence reads: CATSDPSGENTDTQYF. The CDR3 coding sequence is TGTGCCACCAGTGACCCTAGCGGGGAGAACACAGATACGCAGTATTTT. J is TRBJ2-3 and V is TRBV24-1, with 9 bases identical to TRBD2. Germline V gene lookup returns CDR1 KGHDR and CDR2 SFDVKD. Trimming cost V 4 bases and J 2 bases; bases outside gene matches: 6. The CDR3 is 16 amino acids.

The DNA for the CDR3 is TGTGCCAGCAGCCCTAATTACAGGGTGGGTGAAGCTTTCTTT. This gives the protein CASSPNYRVGEAFF. The chain couples TRBV28 to TRBJ1-1, with D perhaps matching TRBD1 (6 bases). CDR3 length: 14 residues. Germline loops: CDR1 MDHEN, CDR2 SYDVKM. V lost 6 bases, J lost 7 bases, and 18 bases lay in between.